This T cell receptor beta chain was documented in a study of multiple sclerosis patients with progressive multifocal leukoencephalopathy. Whole-study findings and limits: Before and during natalizumab, the clones expanded at PML already existed.

The CDR3 has 16 residues. J lost 7 bases, V lost 2 bases, and 12 bases had no gene match. CDR1 and CDR2 from the germline V gene are SNHLY and FYNNEI. A note on this clone: Its antigen is unidentified.

Time point noted: time of PML onset. The T3 samples were drawn when PML began. Every PCR reaction included synthetic inline CDR3 controls for all V-J pairings. Produced via immunoSEQ multiplex PCR; TCRdb's table is partial and in-frame only. This sample yields approximately 28,000 clones, of which about 87% are seen a single time; 5.5% to 6.5% belongs to the top ten. The chain carries TRBV2 and TRBJ2-3; TRBD2 agrees at 7 bases. The sequencing here drew on PBMCs, taken from a patient treated with natalizumab. This TCR came from a woman in her thirties or forties with progressive multifocal leukoencephalopathy. CDR3 residues: CASSEYGLELAHTQYF. DNA for the CDR3: TGTGCCAGCAGTGAATATGGACTAGAGCTGGCCCATACGCAGTATTTT. Full variable domain (missing parts from reference TRBV2 and TRBJ2-3): EPEVTQTPSHQVTQMGQEVILRCVPISNHLYFYWYRQILGQKVEFLVSFYNNEISEKSEIFDDQFSVERPDGSNFTLKIRSTKLEDSAMYFCASSEYGLELAHTQYFGPGTRLTVL.